This passage covers 5 T cell receptor beta chains from one sample sequenced in a study of low-dose radiotherapy and immunotherapy resistance in tumors (dated by TCRdb to between 2021 and 2023). The data were produced on an Illumina HiSeq 2500. First-strand cDNA was synthesized using Superscript III and a set of TRAV- and TRBV-specific primers, so that both TCRalpha and TCRbeta chains were covered. TCRs were amplified with Phusion for around 20 PCR cycles using a constant-region primer together with the adapter attached to the V primers. TCRdb cleaned the public reads at Q25 with fastp, built clones with MiXCR and kept in-frame beta chains. Rows merge per CDR3 protein into single entries with the most common DNA and genes. This sample lists 85,000 to 95,000 distinct CDR3 sequences; around a fifth were detected once. The ten biggest clones cover 9.5% to 15% of the sample. What this sample's time point label stands for: after trial treatment. What this sample's treatment or condition label stands for: LDRT plus nivolumab, ipilimumab, low-dose cyclophosphamide and aspirin (RACIN trial).

The sequences come from PBMCs, collected after low-dose radiotherapy plus immunotherapy. The receptors were gathered from a female donor with ovarian cancer.

This sequence joins TRBV5-1 and TRBJ2-3; D is ambiguous. Between the trimmed V and J ends, which lost 5 bases and 0 bases, there was a span of 10 bases. CDR3 length: 14 amino acids. Germline V CDR1 and CDR2: SGHRS, YFSETQ. The CDR3 loop reads CASRGPGSTDTQYF. Written as DNA, the CDR3 is TGCGCCAGCAGAGGTCCCGGAAGCACAGATACGCAGTATTTT.

There are many counts of this clonotype. The chain employs TRBV7-9 and TRBJ1-1, with no clear D. The length of the CDR3 is 11 residues. Germline assignment: CDR1 SEHNR and CDR2 FQNEAQ (reference sequence). The ends were cut back, 2 bases at V and 7 bases at J, with 5 bases in the middle. The CDR3 spells CASSLYGEAFF. CDR3 nucleotides: TGTGCCAGCAGCTTATACGGTGAAGCTTTCTTT.

A few counts support this clonotype. This chain joins TRBV2 and TRBJ2-1; 8 positions match TRBD2. Germline V CDR1 and CDR2: SNHLY, FYNNEI. This CDR3 is built from 17 residues. V trimming: 6 bases; J trimming: 6 bases; junction bases outside the gene matches: 16. As DNA, the CDR3 is TGTGCCAGCAGGAGGGATCCGCCGGGACTAGGACTCAATGAGCAGTTCTTC. This codes for CASRRDPPGLGLNEQFF. Full variable domain (remainder filled in from reference TRBV2 and TRBJ2-1): EPEVTQTPSHQVTQMGQEVILRCVPISNHLYFYWYRQILGQKVEFLVSFYNNEISEKSEIFDDQFSVERPDGSNFTLKIRSTKLEDSAMYFCASRRDPPGLGLNEQFFGPGTRLTVL.

This clonotype was observed at least ten times. The chain combines TRBV7-3 with TRBJ2-7; possibly TRBD1 for D (6 bases). The germline gives CDR1 SGHTA, CDR2 FQGTGA. This CDR3 contains 14 residues. V was pared by 3 bases and J by 7 bases, with 16 bases between. CDR3 protein: CASSLNDRIGEQYF. The CDR3 bases are TGTGCCAGCAGCTTGAATGACAGGATCGGGGAGCAGTACTTC.

This clonotype was observed many times. The chain uses TRBV9 and TRBJ2-5, with 7 bases matching TRBD1. There are 16 residues in the CDR3. Trimming at V came to 0 bases and at J to 3 bases, leaving 8 bases not matched to a gene. From germline, CDR1 is SGDLS and CDR2 YYNGEE. The chain's CDR3 is CASSVGGQDLKETQYF. CDR3 DNA: TGTGCCAGCAGCGTAGGAGGACAGGACCTGAAAGAGACCCAGTACTTC.